Presented here are 28 T cell receptor beta chains from one specimen sequenced in a study of post-analysis software for immune sequencing data. Points from the study as a whole: When patients were compared with controls, four to six TRBV segments were more frequent, TRBV5-6, TRBV5-1 and TRBV20-1 among them.

Each TCR beta cDNA library carried unique molecular identifiers. TCRdb processed the PCR reads anew with MiXCR; each CDR3 protein has one entry. This table has hundreds of thousands of distinct CDR3 sequences, about 60% appearing once. No antigens are known for them. What was sequenced was blood. The receptors shown here come from a girl aged 2 to 9 with multiple sclerosis.

Here the CDR3 reads CASSLDSFPSGANVLTF. CDR3 DNA sequence: TGTGCCAGCAGCTTAGATTCGTTTCCCTCTGGGGCCAACGTCCTGACTTTC. This sequence joins TRBV7-2 and TRBJ2-6; D remains ambiguous. Germline V gene sequence: CDR1 SGHTA, CDR2 FQGNSA. V lost 1 base to trimming and J lost 0 bases, with 10 bases between them. The CDR3 sequence is 17 residues long.

The count of this clonotype is one. The chain links TRBV6-5 to TRBJ1-1, with D uncertain. The CDR3 totals 15 residues. From germline, CDR1 is MNHEY and CDR2 SVGAGI. Trimming stripped 2 bases from V and 1 base from J, with 11 bases between. The CDR3 DNA reads TGTGCCAGCAGTTACGATTATAACAGGAACACTGAAGCTTTCTTT. It yields the protein CASSYDYNRNTEAFF.

There are many counts of this clonotype. V and J are TRBV7-9 and TRBJ2-3; no definite D call. There are 13 residues in the CDR3. Deletions cut 3 bases from V and 1 base from J, with 5 bases between. Germline V gene data show CDR1 as SEHNR and CDR2 as FQNEAQ (reference sequence). The CDR3 DNA sequence: TGTGCCAGCAGCTTCACAGGCACAGATACGCAGTATTTT. Translation: CASSFTGTDTQYF.

Only one count was recorded for this clonotype. The chain combines TRBV4-1 with TRBJ1-2, with 10 bases fitting TRBD1. CDR1 and CDR2 from the germline V gene are MGHRA and YSYEKL. The V and J ends lost 0 bases and 4 bases, in that order; junction bases with no gene match: 5. This CDR3 has 16 amino acids. The CDR3, as DNA: TGCGCCAGCAGCCAAGACCGGACAGGGGGTTTCTATGGCTACACCTTC. Its protein is CASSQDRTGGFYGYTF.

This chain connects TRBV11-2 to TRBJ2-7; unclear D gene. The CDR3 runs to 13 residues. V shed 1 base and J shed 3 bases, with 7 bases lying between them. Germline-derived CDR1 and CDR2 are SGHAT and FQNNGV. CDR3 bases: TGTGCCAGCAGCTTAGGTTTGGTCTACGAGCAGTACTTC. This codes for CASSLGLVYEQYF.

This clonotype was seen more than once but under ten times. The chain is built from TRBV29-1 and TRBJ1-2; no reliable D call. Germline loops: CDR1 SQVTM, CDR2 ANQGSEA. Trimming pared 6 bases from V and 7 bases from J, leaving 18 bases between. This CDR3 has 13 residues. The CDR3 DNA sequence: TGCAGCGTGGACGCCAATGGGTCTGGTGGCTACACCTTC. This sequence encodes CSVDANGSGGYTF.

The V call is TRBV2, the J call TRBJ2-3, with D possibly matching TRBD2 (5 bases). The CDR3 is 14 amino acids. V was clipped by 0 bases and J by 11 bases, with 15 bases between them. Germline V CDR1 and CDR2: SNHLY, FYNNEI. CDR3: CASSEAGRSAGQYF. The CDR3 nucleotides read TGTGCCAGCAGTGAAGCCGGACGGTCCGCGGGGCAGTATTTT.

The V gene is TRBV15, the J gene TRBJ1-2; D is perhaps TRBD1 (5 bases). This CDR3 region has 18 residues. With 5 bases removed from V and 5 bases from J, the gap between germline ends came to 27 bases. CDR1 LNHNV and CDR2 YYDKDF come from the germline V gene (reference sequence). The CDR3 reads CATSRSRSWPGPGYGYTF. CDR3 DNA sequence: TGTGCCACCAGCCGCTCACGTTCATGGCCAGGGCCTGGGTATGGCTACACCTTC.

The V call is TRBV20-1, the J call TRBJ2-7, with 7 bases lining up with TRBD1. CDR1 and CDR2 from the germline V gene are DFQATT and SNEGSKA (reference sequence). The CDR3 length is 15 residues. The J segment lost 2 bases and the V segment lost 4 bases, leaving 11 bases of the junction unmatched. As DNA, the CDR3 is TGCAGTGCTATGCACCCGAGACAGGGCCCCTACGAGCAGTACTTC. Encoded protein: CSAMHPRQGPYEQYF.

V is TRBV12-3 or TRBV12-4 and J is TRBJ1-1; TRBD1 might be the D (6 bases). Trimming shortened V by 6 bases and J by 6 bases, and 14 bases separated the two germline ends. There are 13 residues in the CDR3. The CDR3 coding sequence is TGTGCCAGCAGCCTACAGGGACCAGCTGAAGCTTTCTTT. Translation: CASSLQGPAEAFF.

The chain joins TRBV20-1 to TRBJ2-3; D gene uncertain. Germline values: CDR1 DFQATT, CDR2 SNEGSKA (reference sequence). V was shortened by 6 bases and J by 8 bases, with 15 bases between the two germline ends. The CDR3 runs to 12 residues. CDR3 coding DNA: TGCAGTGCCACGGTGCGGAGTGGTACGCAGTATTTT. Its translation is CSATVRSGTQYF.

This clonotype was detected only a few times. This chain joins TRBV10-3 and TRBJ2-1; a possible D gene is TRBD2 (6 bases). With 4 bases removed from V and 10 bases from J, the gap between germline ends came to 17 bases. Looked up from germline, CDR1 is ENHRY and CDR2 is SYGVKD. The CDR3 contains 14 residues. CDR3 DNA sequence: TGTGCCATCAGTGCGGCGGCGGGATTGGCCGAGCAGTTCTTC. Its translation: CAISAAAGLAEQFF.

This chain connects TRBV9 to TRBJ2-1; 7 positions match TRBD2. Germline CDR1 and CDR2: SGDLS and YYNGEE. This CDR3 contains 14 residues. V gave up 3 bases and J gave up 8 bases; unmatched junction bases: 8. In nucleotides, the CDR3 is TGTGCCAGCAGCGCTCAGCGGGAAGGCTATGAGCAGTTCTTC. It is translated as CASSAQREGYEQFF.

The chain uses TRBV20-1 and TRBJ2-3; possibly TRBD2 for D (5 bases). V lost 5 bases to trimming and J lost 6 bases, with 15 bases between them. CDR3 length: 13 residues. Germline V gives CDR1 DFQATT, CDR2 SNEGSKA (reference sequence). In DNA form, the CDR3 reads TGCAGTGCTCCGGACGGGGTCCGCGATACGCAGTATTTT. It specifies CSAPDGVRDTQYF.

CDR3 sequence (DNA): TGCAGTGCTAGAGATAGAAGTTCTAGCACAGATACGCAGTATTTT. Protein sequence: CSARDRSSSTDTQYF. The chain combines TRBV20-1 with TRBJ2-3; D unresolved. The CDR3 has 15 amino acids. Trimming took 0 bases from V and 0 from J, leaving 10 bases between them. Germline CDR1 is DFQATT and CDR2 is SNEGSKA (reference sequence).

This clonotype has just one count. The chain uses TRBV12-3 or TRBV12-4 and TRBJ2-1; D ambiguous. Trimming cost V 3 bases and J 8 bases, with 14 bases left between them. The CDR3 runs to 14 residues. The CDR3 region has the DNA TGTGCCAGCAGTTTCGGTGAAGGATGGGATGAGCAGTTCTTC. This sequence encodes CASSFGEGWDEQFF.

This chain uses TRBV5-5 with TRBJ2-7; 10 bases agree with TRBD2. The J call may be incorrect, as the DNA end agrees better with TRBJ2-5. This CDR3 contains 15 residues. Germline V CDR1 and CDR2: SGHKS, YYEKEE (reference sequence). The CDR3 coding sequence is TGTGCCAGCAGCTTGCGTCCTAGCGGGGGAGAGACCCAGTACTTC. Amino acids: CASSLRPSGGETQYF.

The V and J genes are TRBV20-1 and TRBJ2-5; 8 nucleotides agree with TRBD2. The end of the DNA aligns better with TRBJ2-7, so the J call may be wrong. The CDR3 covers 14 residues. The germline V gene encodes CDR1 DFQATT and CDR2 SNEGSKA (reference sequence). CDR3 sequence: CSARATSEFYEQYF. CDR3 bases: TGCAGTGCTAGGGCGACTAGCGAATTCTACGAGCAGTACTTC.

J is TRBJ2-1 and V is TRBV5-1, with D unresolved. Gene TRBJ2-7 matches the end of the DNA better, so the J call may be wrong. This CDR3 has 13 amino acids. Per germline, CDR1 SGHRS and CDR2 YFSETQ. The chain's CDR3 is CASSSRGNNEQYF. The CDR3 coding sequence is TGCGCCAGCAGCTCCCGAGGTAACAATGAGCAGTACTTC.

This clonotype appeared many times. V and J are TRBV14 and TRBJ2-3; unclear D gene. V was pared by 4 bases and J by 2 bases, with 4 bases between. This CDR3 comprises 12 residues. Germline V gives CDR1 SGHDN, CDR2 FVKESK. The CDR3 reads CASSPFTDTQYF. CDR3 nucleotide sequence: TGTGCCAGCAGCCCATTCACAGATACGCAGTATTTT.

This chain uses TRBV29-1 with TRBJ2-3; 15 nucleotides match TRBD2. Germline V gives CDR1 SQVTM, CDR2 ANQGSEA. This CDR3 spans 16 amino acids. V gave up 6 bases and J gave up 0 bases; unmatched junction bases: 4. CDR3 sequence: CSVAGTSGGSTDTQYF. The CDR3 DNA is TGCAGCGTGGCCGGGACTAGCGGGGGGAGCACAGATACGCAGTATTTT.

A few counts support this clonotype. The genes are TRBV6-2 or TRBV6-3 and TRBJ2-7; the D is unclear. Gene TRBJ2-5 matches the end of the DNA better, so the J call may be wrong. This CDR3 has 16 residues. Germline-derived CDR1 and CDR2 are MNHEY and SVGEGT. The CDR3 sequence is CASSPKKITLGETQYF. As DNA, the CDR3 is TGTGCCAGCAGTCCTAAAAAAATAACCCTAGGAGAGACCCAGTACTTC.

This clonotype was counted only a few times. The chain uses TRBV5-1 and TRBJ1-5, with a tentative D call TRBD1 (5 bases). The germline V gene has CDR1 SGHRS and CDR2 YFSETQ. The CDR3 runs to 15 residues. V was cut by 0 bases and J by 9 bases, with 16 bases left in between. The CDR3 coding sequence is TGCGCCAGCAGCTTGGGCATAGGGGATGATCGGCCCCAGCATTTT. This encodes CASSLGIGDDRPQHF. Variable domain in full (rest from reference TRBV5-1 and TRBJ1-5): KAGVTQTPRYLIKTRGQQVTLSCSPISGHRSVSWYQQTPGQGLQFLFEYFSETQRNKGNFPGRFSGRQFSNSRSEMNVSTLELGDSALYLCASSLGIGDDRPQHFGDGTRLSIL.

This chain uses TRBV7-9 with TRBJ1-1; D ambiguous. The germline gives CDR1 SEHNR, CDR2 FQNEAQ (reference sequence). V gave up 3 bases and J gave up 4 bases, with 21 bases separating them. The CDR3 has 17 amino acids. Written as DNA, the CDR3 is TGTGCCAGCAGCTTGGGGATGGACGGGAGTGGTGGCACTGAAGCTTTCTTT. Protein: CASSLGMDGSGGTEAFF.

The chain carries TRBV5-1 and TRBJ2-7; the D is unclear. This CDR3 is built from 13 residues. Trimming removed 3 bases from V and 3 bases from J, with 10 bases in between. Germline assignment: CDR1 SGHRS and CDR2 YFSETQ. The CDR3 region is CASSSALFYEQYF. The CDR3 region has the DNA TGCGCCAGCAGCTCCGCACTCTTCTACGAGCAGTACTTC.

The V gene is TRBV29-1, the J gene TRBJ1-2, with a possible D match to TRBD1 (6 bases). The germline V gene encodes CDR1 SQVTM and CDR2 ANQGSEA. The CDR3 loop spans 14 amino acids. CDR3 amino acids: CTASRGQGSTGYTF. CDR3 coding DNA: TGCACCGCAAGCCGGGGGCAGGGATCGACCGGCTACACCTTC.

The chain couples TRBV5-1 to TRBJ1-1; D is possibly TRBD1 (5 bases). Germline CDR1 is SGHRS and CDR2 is YFSETQ. The CDR3 length is 14 residues. Between the trimmed V and J ends, which lost 0 bases and 1 base, there was a span of 7 bases. CDR3 in DNA: TGCGCCAGCAGCTTGGGGGACCAGAACACTGAAGCTTTCTTT. This gives the protein CASSLGDQNTEAFF.

The V and J genes are TRBV13 and TRBJ2-7; 8 bases match TRBD2. V was pared by 0 bases and J by 6 bases, with 4 bases of the junction left unmatched. Germline values: CDR1 PRHDT, CDR2 FYEKMQ (reference sequence). CDR3 length: 14 amino acids. The CDR3: CASSLGLADSEQYF. CDR3 coding DNA: TGTGCCAGCAGCTTAGGACTAGCGGACTCCGAGCAGTACTTC.